This T cell receptor beta chain comes out of a study of T cells in localized non-small cell lung cancer (dated by TCRdb to about 2020). As for the study more broadly: The study analyzed T cell repertoires of about 230 early-stage NSCLC patients, comparing tumors and uninvolved tumor-adjacent lungs. A mean age of around 69 years was recorded for the NSCLC patients, of whom approximately 130 were male and 85 to 110 were female. All 240 or so NSCLC patients in the cohort were treatment-naive and had localized lung tumors that were resected. Broader findings and caveats from the paper: Because multi-region tumor sequencing was not performed, intratumor heterogeneity could not be ruled out. Longer overall survival was associated with higher blood T cell density, whereas shorter survival was associated with higher adjacent-lung clonality. Uninvolved tumor-adjacent lung showed the highest T cell clonality, higher than tumor, which suggests more focused antigenic responses in the uninvolved tumor-adjacent lung. Because the study design was exploratory, TCR variables were selected using unadjusted p-values without false-discovery rate correction. Of the top 100 tumor clones, a median of roughly 57 were detected in paired uninvolved adjacent lung; over 25 were also among that lung's top 100.

As to this clone: Its specific antigen is unknown. One base away there is no much larger clone; base qualities are not given.

TCR beta CDR3 regions were sequenced from DNA using the immunoSEQ Assay. In the authors' own workflow: To compute T cell density, TCR beta template counts were normalized to usable DNA, which was estimated by amplifying housekeeping genes. The preseqR package was used to estimate richness by extrapolating to 400,000 templates for PBMC samples and to 120,000 templates for tissue samples. Clonality was defined by subtracting Pielou's evenness from one. Tissue-enriched TCRs were identified through differential abundance testing performed on productive amino-acid clonotypes, with a minimum total count of 5 and an alpha of 0.1. The Jaccard Index and the Morisita Overlap Index were used to measure how much the repertoires overlapped between compartments. TCR beta CDR3s were clustered by GLIPH together with public tetramer-defined viral CDR3s, and at least three viral sequences plus V-gene enrichment were required for viral motifs. In its TCRdb copy, this immuneACCESS table keeps in-frame sequences only and misses some clones. Where compared with another copy, unresolved V genes explain less than half of these, and the others have no known cause. The V and J calls and clone size were taken over from that table, and D and trimming were inferred from the DNA. The sample table contains about 35,000 clones; only one count was recorded for around 90% of them. Jointly, the top ten make up roughly 4.5% of the sample.

At diagnosis, peripheral blood, uninvolved tumor-adjacent lung and tumor were collected and stored as a combination of fresh-frozen and FFPE material. For TCR repertoire profiling, blood samples were analyzed as peripheral blood mononuclear cells. Germline trimming amounts to 4 bases on V and 3 bases on J, with 6 as the count of junction bases outside the gene matches. As encoded in the germline V gene (reference sequence), CDR1 is SGHNT while CDR2 is YYREEE. The CDR3, from cysteine to phenylalanine, totals 16 residues. Only the CDR3 DNA stays, 48 bases, in frame from base 1. The TCR was taken from a man between 40 and 69 years old with stage I lung adenocarcinoma. The sequenced sample was peripheral blood, obtained before any cancer treatment. The chain links TRBV5-4 with TRBJ2-1, with 11 bases matching TRBD2. CDR3 reads: CASSRLSGGDYNEQFF. The nucleotide sequence reads TGTGCCAGCAGCCGACTTAGCGGGGGGGACTACAATGAGCAGTTCTTC.